A selection of T cell receptor beta chains follows, all from one sample in a study of spatial heterogeneity in lung cancer. TCRdb fed the 5' RACE reads into MiXCR, producing one record per CDR3 protein. The sample carries roughly 70,000 distinct CDR3 sequences, roughly 8.9% recorded once. Sequences were derived from PBMCs, sampled at follow-up. All receptors come from a female donor with early-stage non-small cell lung cancer. The CDR3 runs from the conserved cysteine through the conserved F or W. Each record gives: clone size, J gene, V gene, CDR3 protein. Clone size is shown for a subset of rows, as once, few, many or a class of expanded clone.

NA | TRBJ2-5 | TRBV4-2 | CVSSQTGGETQYF
many | TRBJ2-3 | TRBV19 | CASSIGTGEGDTQYF
many | TRBJ2-3 | TRBV11-3 | CASSWDRGGTDTQYF
many | TRBJ2-6 | TRBV5-1 | CASSYGSAGANVLTF
many | TRBJ2-1 | TRBV10-3 | CAISEGAGGDNEQFF
NA | TRBJ2-2 | TRBV18 | CASSPQEVANTGELFF
few | TRBJ1-2 | TRBV20-1 | CSARDIGGRFSPNYGYTF
NA | TRBJ1-4 | TRBV30 | CAWSGGLINEKLFF
many | TRBJ2-5 | TRBV12-3/TRBV12-4 | CASSLGKETQYF
many | TRBJ1-2 | TRBV28 | CASSPSGTLWDGYTF